This T cell receptor (beta chain) was sequenced for a study of blood T cell repertoires in COVID-19. Study-level background: Material from acute and convalescent COVID-19 was sourced from the United States, Italy and Spain. T cells, B-cell-depleted T cells, or PBMCs supplied cDNA or gDNA.

The CDR3 is 18 residues long. V was pared by 5 bases and J by 3 bases, with 16 bases of the junction left unmatched. Germline CDR1 is SGHVS and CDR2 is FQNEAQ. Original data processing: For nucleated cells, counts were estimated from reference gene primer amplification. Sequencing used immunoSEQ multiplex PCR; TCRdb keeps in-frame clones, though not all of them. The V and J calls and clone size are taken from that table; D and trimming were inferred from the DNA. Among 150,000 to 200,000 clones listed, around 81% were seen once. The rearrangement uses TRBV7-8 and TRBJ2-3; 8 bases fit TRBD1. This clonotype originated in a human donor with acute or convalescent COVID-19. The donor label of this sample is uncertain. The sample comprised peripheral blood. The CDR3 sequence: CASSPPTRTGKGTDTQYF. The CDR3 DNA reads TGTGCCAGCAGCCCCCCGACGAGGACAGGGAAGGGGACAGATACGCAGTATTTT.